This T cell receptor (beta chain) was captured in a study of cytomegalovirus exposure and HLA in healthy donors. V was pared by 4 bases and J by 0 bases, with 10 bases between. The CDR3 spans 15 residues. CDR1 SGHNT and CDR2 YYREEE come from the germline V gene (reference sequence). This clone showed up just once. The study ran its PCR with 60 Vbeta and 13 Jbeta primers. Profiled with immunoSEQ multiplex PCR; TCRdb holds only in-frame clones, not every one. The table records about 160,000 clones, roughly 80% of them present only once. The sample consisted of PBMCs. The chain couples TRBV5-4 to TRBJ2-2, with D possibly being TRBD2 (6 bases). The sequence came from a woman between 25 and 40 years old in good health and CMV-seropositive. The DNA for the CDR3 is TGTGCCAGCAGCGTGGGCGGGGCGAACACCGGGGAGCTGTTTTTT. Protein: CASSVGGANTGELFF.